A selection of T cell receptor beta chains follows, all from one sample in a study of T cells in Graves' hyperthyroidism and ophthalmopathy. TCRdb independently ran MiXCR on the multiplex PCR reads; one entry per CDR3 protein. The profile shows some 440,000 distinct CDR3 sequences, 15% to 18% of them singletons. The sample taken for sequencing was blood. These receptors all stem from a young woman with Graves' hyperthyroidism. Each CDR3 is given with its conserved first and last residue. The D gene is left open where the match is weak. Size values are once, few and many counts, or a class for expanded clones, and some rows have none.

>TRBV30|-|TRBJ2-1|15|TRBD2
TGTGCCTGGAGTGTACTGGCGGGAGGCCCCTACGAGCAGTTCTTC
CAWSVLAGGPYEQFF
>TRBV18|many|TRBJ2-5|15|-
TGTGCCAGCTCACCGGGCCAGGCCTTACAAGAGACCCAGTACTTC
CASSPGQALQETQYF
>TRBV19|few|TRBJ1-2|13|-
TGTGCCAGTAGTATCTGGGGGGGCCGAGGCTACACCTTC
CASSIWGGRGYTF
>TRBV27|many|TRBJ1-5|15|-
TGTGCCAGCCTAAAGGATGTACGGGGCAATCAGCCCCAGCATTTT
CASLKDVRGNQPQHF
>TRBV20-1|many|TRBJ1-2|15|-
TGCAGTGCTAGAGATTTCGAGGGGTGGTCCGGTGGCTACACCTTC
CSARDFEGWSGGYTF
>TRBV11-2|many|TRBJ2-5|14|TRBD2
TGTGCCAGCAGCCCTAGCGGGGGGCAAGAGACCCAGTACTTC
CASSPSGGQETQYF
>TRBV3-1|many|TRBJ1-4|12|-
TGTGCCAGCCGGACAGCTAATGAAAAACTGTTTTTT
CASRTANEKLFF
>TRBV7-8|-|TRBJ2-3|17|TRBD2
TGTGCCAGCAGCTTAGGAGGCGGAGCGGGAGACAGAGATACGCAGTATTTT
CASSLGGGAGDRDTQYF
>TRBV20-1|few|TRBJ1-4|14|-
TGCAGTGCCGGGGAGATTGGGAGGAGTGAAAAACTGTTTTTT
CSAGEIGRSEKLFF
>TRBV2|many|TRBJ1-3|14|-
TGTGCCAGCAGCCTACAGGTCTCTGGAAACACCATATATTTT
CASSLQVSGNTIYF
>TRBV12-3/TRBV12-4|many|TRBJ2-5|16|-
TGTGCCAGCAGCGCCCTGGGGCCACTGTACCAAGAGACCCAGTACTTC
CASSALGPLYQETQYF
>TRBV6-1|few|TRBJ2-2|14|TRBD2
TGTGCCGGCGCAACTAGCGCGAACACCGGGGAGCTGTTTTTT
CAGATSANTGELFF
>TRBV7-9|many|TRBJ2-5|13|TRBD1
TGTGCCGGGGACGAACAGGGGGCAGAGACCCAGTACTTC
CAGDEQGAETQYF
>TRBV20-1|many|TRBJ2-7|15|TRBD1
TGCAGTGCTAGCCCACGCCGGGGCAGGGGGTCCGAGCAGTACTTC
CSASPRRGRGSEQYF
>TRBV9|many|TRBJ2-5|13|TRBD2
TGTGCCAGCAGTGGGGGGGTTCAAGAGACCCAGTACTTC
CASSGGVQETQYF
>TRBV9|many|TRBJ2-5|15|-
TGTGCCAGCAGCGTAGAGGACGCTGGATGGGAGACCCAGTACTTC
CASSVEDAGWETQYF
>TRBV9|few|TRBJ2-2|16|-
TGTGCCAGCAGCGTACAGAGACAAGGGGGTTCCGGGGAGCTGTTTTTT
CASSVQRQGGSGELFF
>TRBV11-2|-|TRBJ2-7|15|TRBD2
TGTGCCAGCCAAAGACTAGCGGGGGGGCTGTACGAGCAGTACTTC
CASQRLAGGLYEQYF
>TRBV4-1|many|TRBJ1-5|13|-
TGCGCCAGCAGCCAAGACAGTTCTTCGTCCCAGCATTTT
CASSQDSSSSQHF
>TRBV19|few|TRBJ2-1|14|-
TGTGCCAGTAGTATAACTGGAGGGACATCTGAGCAGTTCTTC
CASSITGGTSEQFF
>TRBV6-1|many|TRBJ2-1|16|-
TGTGCCAGCAGTGAATGGGGACGGAGCTCCTACAATGAGCAGTTCTTC
CASSEWGRSSYNEQFF
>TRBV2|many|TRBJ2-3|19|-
TGTGCCAGCAGTGAAGATCGGTACGTGGGGGAGTCTAGCACAGATACGCAGTATTTT
CASSEDRYVGESSTDTQYF
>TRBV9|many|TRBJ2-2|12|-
TGTGCCAGCAGTGGATGGCACGGGGAGCTGTTTTTT
CASSGWHGELFF